Shown below are 20 T cell receptor beta chains from a single sample sequenced in a study of blood T cell repertoires in COVID-19. Measured with immunoSEQ multiplex PCR; TCRdb has only the in-frame clones, and not every one. The top ten clones hold about 6.3% of a sample with around 100,000 clones, 90% of them seen once. The sample was peripheral blood. Receptors originate from a young man with COVID-19, enrolled during active disease.

CDR3 coding DNA: TGTGCCAGCAGTTTATCCGGGACAGGGTTCCACGAGCAGTACTTC. Protein: CASSLSGTGFHEQYF. V gene TRBV28 combines with J gene TRBJ2-7; TRBD1 matches at 9 bases. The CDR3 extends over 15 amino acids. V lost 1 base, J lost 5 bases, and 6 bases stayed unmatched. CDR1 and CDR2 from the germline V gene are MDHEN and SYDVKM.

V is TRBV2 and J is TRBJ1-6; weak D call: TRBD1 (6 bases). V lost 8 bases and J lost 9, with 20 bases in between. Germline assignment: CDR1 SNHLY and CDR2 FYNNEI. The CDR3 extends over 15 amino acids. This CDR3 is CASWDPAGVSSPLHF. For the CDR3, the DNA is TGTGCCAGCTGGGATCCGGCAGGGGTGTCTTCACCCCTCCACTTT.

This chain connects TRBV19 to TRBJ2-7; TRBD2 agrees at 8 bases. The CDR3 is 15 residues long. Germline CDR1 is LNHDA and CDR2 is SQIVND (reference sequence). V trimming: 5 bases; J trimming: 3 bases; junction bases outside the gene matches: 9. The CDR3 loop is CASSPTSGPVYEQYF. The DNA for the CDR3 is TGTGCCAGTAGTCCTACTAGCGGACCAGTCTACGAGCAGTACTTC.

This clone was seen only once. In DNA, the CDR3 is TGTGCCAGCAGTGATCAGGATTCAACTAATGAAAAACTGTTTTTT. It specifies CASSDQDSTNEKLFF. This chain uses TRBV6-1 with TRBJ1-4; D gene uncertain. V was clipped by 3 bases and J by 0 bases, with 8 bases between them. The CDR3 is made up of 15 amino acids. Germline-derived CDR1 and CDR2 are MNHNS and SASEGT.

This sequence joins TRBV6-5 and TRBJ1-2; no firm D call. Between the trimmed V and J ends, which lost 1 base and 6 bases, there was a span of 12 bases. The CDR3 has 14 residues. The germline V gene encodes CDR1 MNHEY and CDR2 SVGAGI. CDR3 loop: CASSYYPSGNGYTF. The CDR3 coding sequence is TGTGCCAGCAGTTACTACCCAAGCGGCAATGGCTACACCTTC.

J is TRBJ1-3 and V is TRBV5-1; D is uncertain. Germline CDR1 SGHRS, CDR2 YFSETQ. The V and J ends lost 0 bases and 0 bases respectively, with 7 bases between them. The length of the CDR3 is 15 residues. The CDR3: CASSLEMYSGNTIYF. The CDR3 DNA sequence: TGCGCCAGCAGCTTGGAAATGTACTCTGGAAACACCATATATTTT. The variable domain in full, with the rest retrieved from reference TRBV5-1 and TRBJ1-3, is KAGVTQTPRYLIKTRGQQVTLSCSPISGHRSVSWYQQTPGQGLQFLFEYFSETQRNKGNFPGRFSGRQFSNSRSEMNVSTLELGDSALYLCASSLEMYSGNTIYFGEGSWLTVV.

J is TRBJ2-2 and V is TRBV11-2; the match to TRBD2 covers 13 bases. The CDR3 is 15 amino acids. The J segment lost 6 bases and the V segment lost 4 bases, leaving 2 bases of the junction unmatched. Germline assignment: CDR1 SGHAT and CDR2 FQNNGV. This CDR3 is CASSWTSGSPGELFF. As DNA, the CDR3 is TGTGCCAGCAGCTGGACTAGCGGGAGCCCCGGGGAGCTGTTTTTT. Looking up the rest from reference TRBV11-2 and TRBJ2-2 gives the full variable domain: EAGVAQSPRYKIIEKRQSVAFWCNPISGHATLYWYQQILGQGPKLLIQFQNNGVVDDSQLPKDRFSAERLKGVDSTLKIQPAKLEDSAVYLCASSWTSGSPGELFFGEGSRLTVL.

The chain combines TRBV28 with TRBJ1-5, with TRBD1 matching 10 bases. CDR1 and CDR2 (germline): MDHEN, SYDVKM. This CDR3 has 17 residues. Unmatched junction bases numbered 10, after V lost 6 bases and J lost 2 bases. The CDR3 spells CASSTGTGVLGNQPQHF. The CDR3 DNA reads as TGTGCCAGCAGCACTGGGACAGGGGTCTTAGGCAATCAGCCCCAGCATTTT.

The chain uses TRBV28 and TRBJ1-1, with D possibly TRBD1 on 5 matching bases. Germline CDR1 MDHEN, CDR2 SYDVKM. The CDR3 covers 16 residues. V dropped 2 bases and J dropped 4 bases, with 17 bases sitting between them. CDR3 loop: CASSLGQGGYSTEAFF. The CDR3 nucleotides are TGTGCCAGCAGTTTAGGGCAGGGAGGATATTCCACTGAAGCTTTCTTT.

The chain joins TRBV20-1 to TRBJ1-2; D is unclear. The CDR3 runs to 9 residues. The germline V gene encodes CDR1 DFQATT and CDR2 SNEGSKA (reference sequence). V lost 6 bases and J lost 6, with 5 bases in between. The CDR3 protein is CSAPNGYTF. The CDR3, as DNA: TGCAGTGCCCCAAATGGCTACACCTTC.

J is TRBJ2-2 and V is TRBV6-1; 10 nucleotides match TRBD1. V trimming: 2 bases; J trimming: 8 bases; junction bases outside the gene matches: 5. Germline CDR1 reads MNHNS; CDR2 reads SASEGT. The CDR3 totals 15 residues. The CDR3 DNA reads as TGTGCCAGCAGTGAACCGGGACAGGGGATGGGGGAGCTGTTTTTT. Residues: CASSEPGQGMGELFF.

V and J are TRBV7-2 and TRBJ1-1; no firm D call. V shed 5 bases and J shed 7 bases, with 14 bases lying between them. Germline V lookup: CDR1 SGHTA, CDR2 FQGNSA. The CDR3 has 13 residues. CDR3 residues: CASSPDILSEAFF. In DNA form, the CDR3 reads TGTGCCAGCAGCCCCGATATTCTTAGTGAAGCTTTCTTT.

This clone was found once. The chain is built from TRBV24-1 and TRBJ2-2; TRBD1 might be the D (5 bases). Germline-derived CDR1 and CDR2 are KGHDR and SFDVKD. The germline V and J ends were trimmed by 3 bases and 7 bases, with 14 bases remaining between them. The CDR3 length is 15 residues. CDR3 region: CATSDRQGIGGELFF. CDR3 DNA sequence: TGTGCCACCAGTGATCGGCAGGGTATCGGCGGGGAGCTGTTTTTT.

The rearrangement joins TRBV19 to TRBJ2-5; weak D call: TRBD2 (7 bases). Germline V gene sequence: CDR1 LNHDA, CDR2 SQIVND (reference sequence). V was trimmed by 4 bases and J by 4 bases, leaving 22 bases between them. CDR3 size: 17 residues. CDR3 in DNA: TGTGCCAGTAGTACCAGTCTATCTGGGGGGGGCGTAGAGACCCAGTACTTC. Its protein is CASSTSLSGGGVETQYF.

The V call is TRBV11-3, the J call TRBJ1-1; D is perhaps TRBD1 (6 bases). CDR1 and CDR2 (germline): SGHNT, YENEEA. CDR3 size: 13 residues. Trimming stripped 1 base from V and 4 bases from J, with 7 bases between. The CDR3 coding sequence is TGTGCCAGCAGCTTAGGGGGGCCCACTGAAGCTTTCTTT. As protein: CASSLGGPTEAFF. Combining the CDR3 with reference TRBV11-3 and TRBJ1-1 gives the whole variable domain EAGVVQSPRYKIIEKKQPVAFWCNPISGHNTLYWYLQNLGQGPELLIRYENEEAVDDSQLPKDRFSAERLKGVDSTLKIQPAELGDSAVYLCASSLGGPTEAFFGQGTRLTVV.

This clone was seen once. V and J are TRBV27 and TRBJ1-2; D gene ambiguous. This CDR3 is built from 15 residues. Germline CDR1 MNHEY, CDR2 SMNVEV (reference sequence). V was clipped by 5 bases and J by 3 bases, with 16 bases between them. In DNA form, the CDR3 reads TGTGCCAGCAGTCCTTACAGAGGGCAGGACTATGGCTACACCTTC. Protein sequence: CASSPYRGQDYGYTF.

The V gene is TRBV3-1 (or the pseudogene TRBV3-2), the J gene TRBJ2-2, with 7 bases aligning to TRBD1. This CDR3 comprises 15 residues. The V segment lost 2 bases and the J segment 9 bases; nucleotides outside the gene matches: 9. The germline V gene has CDR1 LGHDT and CDR2 YNNKEL (reference sequence). The CDR3 here is CASSQQTGSFRELFF. The DNA of the CDR3 is TGTGCCAGCAGCCAACAGACAGGGTCTTTCAGGGAGCTGTTTTTT.

The CDR3 protein is CATSDSWTVSYNEQFF. DNA for the CDR3: TGTGCCACCAGTGATTCGTGGACAGTGTCCTACAATGAGCAGTTCTTC. The V call is TRBV24-1, the J call TRBJ2-1; weak D call: TRBD1 (6 bases). The CDR3 spans 16 residues. Germline V gene data show CDR1 as KGHDR and CDR2 as SFDVKD. Trimming stripped 2 bases from V and 1 base from J, with 11 bases between.

A single count supports this clone. The gene calls are TRBV4-3 and TRBJ2-3, with 14 bases that match TRBD2. V lost 4 bases and J lost 4; bases outside the gene matches: 13. Germline V gene data show CDR1 as LGHNA and CDR2 as YSLEER. The CDR3 length is 19 residues. The CDR3 here is CASSREGPGLAGAADTQYF. The CDR3 bases are TGCGCCAGCAGCCGGGAAGGACCGGGACTAGCGGGAGCGGCAGATACGCAGTATTTT.

This clone has just one count. The V and J genes are TRBV13 and TRBJ2-7; D possibly corresponds to TRBD2 (7 bases). V was shortened by 5 bases and J by 2 bases, with 16 bases between the two germline ends. Germline CDR1 PRHDT, CDR2 FYEKMQ (reference sequence). The CDR3 runs 15 residues. The CDR3, as DNA: TGTGCCAGCAGCCCGAGGGGGGGAGGCCCCTACGAGCAGTACTTC. Residues: CASSPRGGGPYEQYF.